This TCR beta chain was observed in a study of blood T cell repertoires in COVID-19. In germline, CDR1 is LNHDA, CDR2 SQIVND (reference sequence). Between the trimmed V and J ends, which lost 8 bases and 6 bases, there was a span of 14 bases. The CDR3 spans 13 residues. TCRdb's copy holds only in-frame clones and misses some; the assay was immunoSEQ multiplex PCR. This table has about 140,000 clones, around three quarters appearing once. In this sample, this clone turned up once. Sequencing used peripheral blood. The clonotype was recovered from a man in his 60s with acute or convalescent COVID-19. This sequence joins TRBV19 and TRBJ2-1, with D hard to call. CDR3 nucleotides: TGTGCCAGTCTTAAGGAATACAGCAATGAGCAGTTCTTC. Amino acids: CASLKEYSNEQFF.